The next 30 T cell receptor beta chains were all read from a single sample in a study of shared clonotypes between healthy human individuals. Profiled with immunoSEQ multiplex PCR; TCRdb holds only in-frame clones, not every one. The sample lists fewer than 200,000 clones, roughly 70% occurring once. Sample: memory CD4+ T cells sorted from blood. As to subset: CD45RA-negative fraction. The receptors derive from a man younger than 45 in good health.

The chain joins TRBV11-2 to TRBJ2-7; TRBD1 or TRBD2 may be the D gene (6 bases each). Per the germline V gene, CDR1 is SGHAT and CDR2 is FQNNGV. Trimming shortened V by 0 bases and J by 6 bases, and 12 bases separated the two germline ends. There are 14 residues in the CDR3. The CDR3 bases are TGTGCCAGCAGCTTAGACGGCAGGGGAGGCGAGCAGTACTTC. As protein: CASSLDGRGGEQYF.

Written as DNA, the CDR3 is TGTGCCACCAGCAGAGGAATGGGTTACGAGCAGTACTTC. This encodes CATSRGMGYEQYF. The chain links TRBV15 to TRBJ2-7; D is undetermined. The V gene's germline CDR1 is LNHNV and CDR2 YYDKDF (reference sequence). V gave up 1 base and J gave up 4 bases, with 8 bases separating them. The CDR3 is made up of 13 amino acids.

V and J are TRBV5-1 and TRBJ2-3; D is possibly TRBD2 (6 bases). Germline V lookup: CDR1 SGHRS, CDR2 YFSETQ. The V end lost 4 bases, the J end lost 5 bases, and 26 bases lay between the germline ends. The CDR3 contains 18 residues. The CDR3 is CASSPDLMRAGKVDTQYF. CDR3 in DNA: TGCGCCAGCAGCCCTGATCTTATGAGGGCGGGAAAGGTAGATACGCAGTATTTT.

This chain links TRBV18 with TRBJ2-4; D is possibly TRBD2 (6 bases). The V gene lost 2 bases and the J gene lost 1 base, with 12 bases spanning the gap. This CDR3 spans 16 amino acids. The germline gives CDR1 KGHSH, CDR2 LQKENI. DNA of the CDR3: TGTGCCAGCTCACCAGCTCGGGAGCAGGCCAAAAACATTCAGTACTTC. Its translation is CASSPAREQAKNIQYF.

The chain has TRBV7-8 and TRBJ2-2; D may be TRBD1 or TRBD2 (5 bases each). The germline CDR1 and CDR2 sequences are SGHVS and FQNEAQ. Trimming removed 2 bases at V and 4 bases at J, with 11 bases between. This CDR3 is 15 amino acids long. CDR3 in DNA: TGTGCCAGCAGCTTAATGTCTGGGGGCACCGGGGAGCTGTTTTTT. Translated: CASSLMSGGTGELFF.

This chain joins TRBV7-9 and TRBJ2-1; 7 bases are shared with TRBD2. CDR1 is SEHNR, CDR2 FQNEAQ, per germline (reference sequence). CDR3 size: 15 residues. Unmatched junction bases numbered 8, after V lost 2 bases and J lost 7 bases. This CDR3 reads CASSLSAGVGNEQFF. DNA for the CDR3: TGTGCCAGCAGCTTATCTGCGGGAGTGGGGAATGAGCAGTTCTTC. Supplemented by reference TRBV7-9 and TRBJ2-1, the full variable domain reads DTGVSQNPRHKITKRGQNVTFRCDPISEHNRLYWYRQTLGQGPEFLTYFQNEAQLEKSRLLSDRFSAERPKGSFSTLEIQRTEQGDSAMYLCASSLSAGVGNEQFFGPGTRLTVL.

The gene calls are TRBV11-2 and TRBJ1-1, with 7 bases aligning to TRBD1. Trimming removed 5 bases from V and 0 bases from J; junction bases left unmatched: 0. CDR3 size: 13 residues. Germline CDR1 reads SGHAT; CDR2 reads FQNNGV. In DNA form, the CDR3 reads TGTGCCAGCAGCGGGACAGTGAACACTGAAGCTTTCTTT. It yields the protein CASSGTVNTEAFF.

This sequence joins TRBV21-1 and TRBJ2-3; the listed D gene, TRBD2, was not tested against the DNA. TRBV21-1 is a pseudogene. This CDR3 is built from 17 residues. DNA of the CDR3: TGTGCCAGCCTCGAAGGGACTAGCAGTTCTAGCACAGATACGCAGTATTTT. The encoded protein is CASLEGTSSSSTDTQYF.

This clone was found once. The chain links TRBV2 to TRBJ2-1, with D possibly TRBD2 on 6 matching bases. The V end lost 7 bases, the J end lost 8 bases, and 12 bases lay between the germline ends. The germline V gene encodes CDR1 SNHLY and CDR2 FYNNEI. This CDR3 has 12 amino acids. DNA for the CDR3: TGTGCCAGCAACACACTAGCATATGAGCAGTTCTTC. Encoded protein: CASNTLAYEQFF.

The rearrangement joins TRBV9 to TRBJ1-2, with 9 bases that match TRBD1. This CDR3 contains 14 residues. Trimming at V came to 4 bases and at J to 7 bases, leaving 8 bases not matched to a gene. Germline V lookup: CDR1 SGDLS, CDR2 YYNGEE. The CDR3 spells CASSPSGQGVGYTF. The DNA of the CDR3 is TGTGCCAGCAGCCCCTCGGGACAGGGAGTTGGCTACACCTTC.

The chain is built from TRBV2 and TRBJ2-7, with TRBD2 matching 14 bases. V was clipped by 8 bases and J by 6 bases; unmatched bases: 3. Germline V lookup: CDR1 SNHLY, CDR2 FYNNEI. CDR3 length equals 13 residues. CDR3 sequence (DNA): TGTGCCAGCGGGACTAGCGGGAGTTTCGAGCAGTACTTC. Amino acids: CASGTSGSFEQYF.

The chain recombines TRBV10-3 with TRBJ2-5; either TRBD1 or TRBD2 may supply D (5 bases each). V was pared by 10 bases and J by 5 bases, with 14 bases between. From germline, CDR1 is ENHRY and CDR2 SYGVKD. This CDR3 is built from 12 residues. CDR3 residues: CATSQGGETQYF. The CDR3 DNA sequence: TGTGCCACCTCCCAGGGCGGGGAGACCCAGTACTTC.

J is TRBJ2-7 and V is TRBV28; D is possibly TRBD1 (6 bases). Germline CDR1 is MDHEN and CDR2 is SYDVKM. The CDR3 has 14 residues. V lost 7 bases, J lost 3 bases, and 16 bases lay in between. The CDR3 sequence is CASNQQGRDYEQYF. In DNA form, the CDR3 reads TGTGCCAGCAACCAACAGGGTCGCGACTACGAGCAGTACTTC.

V usage is TRBV19 and J usage is TRBJ2-1; D gene ambiguous. Germline assignment: CDR1 LNHDA and CDR2 SQIVND (reference sequence). Trimming cost V 1 base and J 7 bases, with 8 bases left between them. The CDR3 runs 13 residues. The CDR3 nucleotides are TGTGCCAGTAGTATAGTGAGGAAGAATGAGCAGTTCTTC. It is translated as CASSIVRKNEQFF.

This clone occurred a few times. The chain recombines TRBV19 with TRBJ2-5; the D is unclear. CDR3 size: 14 residues. The V and J ends lost 5 bases and 4 bases respectively, with 14 bases between them. CDR1 is LNHDA, CDR2 SQIVND, per germline (reference sequence). CDR3 nucleotides: TGTGCCAGTAGTCCCCGCCTAGGTCTAGAGACCCAGTACTTC. Translation: CASSPRLGLETQYF.

V and J are TRBV11-2 and TRBJ2-7; the match to TRBD1 covers 9 bases. V gave up 5 bases and J gave up 6 bases; unmatched junction bases: 11. The V gene's germline CDR1 is SGHAT and CDR2 FQNNGV. The CDR3 totals 15 residues. For the CDR3, the DNA is TGTGCCAGCAGCCGTCAACGGGACAGGGTGCTCGAGCAGTACTTC. Encoded protein: CASSRQRDRVLEQYF.

This clone was observed many times. This CDR3 fails to terminate in the conserved phenylalanine or tryptophan, so it likely reflects a read error. The DNA is left out, because the CDR3 cannot be placed on it with certainty; the CDR3 is given as TCRdb lists it. The chain joins TRBV20-1 to TRBJ2-7. The CDR3 extends over 11 residues, inclusive of both ends. Germline values: CDR1 DFQATT, CDR2 SNEGSKA (reference sequence). CDR3: CSASGPGPPGI.

V and J are TRBV28 and TRBJ2-7, with TRBD1 identical over 11 bases. The V segment lost 5 bases and the J segment 4 bases; nucleotides outside the gene matches: 7. This CDR3 spans 15 amino acids. Per the germline V gene, CDR1 is MDHEN and CDR2 is SYDVKM. CDR3 DNA sequence: TGTGCCAGCAGTGGGGTTGGGGACAGGGGGTACGAGCAGTACTTC. Translation: CASSGVGDRGYEQYF.

To note about this clone: A read error may be the cause here, since a much bigger clone is one base away. The rearrangement uses TRBV7-2 and TRBJ1-1; D is uncertain. The CDR3 length is 14 residues. Germline-derived CDR1 and CDR2 are SGHTA and FQGNSA. V was trimmed by 3 bases and J by 0 bases, leaving 8 bases between them. The CDR3 bases are TGTGCCAGCAGCTTGATTGCGCTGAACACTGAAGCTTTCTTT. It specifies CASSLIALNTEAFF.

The rearrangement links TRBV18 to TRBJ2-1, with 8 bases aligning to TRBD2. Germline CDR1 KGHSH, CDR2 LQKENI. J was trimmed by 9 bases and V by 1 base; bases with no gene match: 8. The CDR3 sequence is 15 residues long. CDR3 loop: CASSPRGRSISEQFF. The DNA of the CDR3 is TGTGCCAGCTCACCACGCGGGAGGTCTATCAGTGAGCAGTTCTTC.

The chain couples TRBV7-9 to TRBJ1-4; the D gene is possibly TRBD1 (6 bases). The CDR3 is made up of 13 amino acids. Germline-derived CDR1 and CDR2 are SEHNR and FQNEAQ (reference sequence). The V gene lost 5 bases and the J gene lost 5 bases, with 9 bases spanning the gap. CDR3 sequence (DNA): TGTGCCAGCAGCCATGACAGGAATGAAAAACTGTTTTTT. It yields the protein CASSHDRNEKLFF.

The sample holds one count of this clone. The rearrangement links TRBV25-1 to TRBJ2-1; TRBD1 matches 7 bases. V was clipped by 4 bases and J by 2 bases; unmatched bases: 8. CDR3 length equals 16 residues. The germline V gene has CDR1 MGHDK and CDR2 SYGVNS. CDR3 loop: CASSAQGDDAYNEQFF. In nucleotides, the CDR3 is TGTGCCAGCAGTGCTCAGGGGGACGACGCCTACAATGAGCAGTTCTTC.

V gene TRBV7-2 combines with J gene TRBJ2-7, with 7 bases lining up with TRBD2. Looked up from germline, CDR1 is SGHTA and CDR2 is FQGNSA. Unmatched junction bases numbered 9, after V lost 6 bases and J lost 4 bases. The CDR3 covers 14 residues. The CDR3 loop reads CASRPRESLYEQYF. CDR3 DNA: TGTGCCAGCAGGCCGCGGGAGTCTCTATACGAGCAGTACTTC.

The rearrangement links TRBV28 to TRBJ2-7; TRBD1 aligns across 7 bases. This CDR3 has 15 amino acids. Germline CDR1 is MDHEN and CDR2 is SYDVKM. Trimming removed 5 bases from V and 5 bases from J; junction bases left unmatched: 12. This CDR3 reads CASSKMTGTLDEQYF. Here the CDR3 DNA reads TGTGCCAGCAGTAAGATGACAGGGACCTTAGACGAGCAGTACTTC.

The chain joins TRBV4-3 to TRBJ2-1; D not resolved. The CDR3 length is 16 residues. Trimming took 3 bases from V and 2 from J, leaving 14 bases between them. Germline CDR1 LGHNA, CDR2 YSLEER. CDR3 protein: CASSHGRAITYNEQFF. The CDR3, as DNA: TGCGCCAGCAGCCATGGTCGGGCTATTACCTACAATGAGCAGTTCTTC.

The V call is TRBV6-1, the J call TRBJ2-7; 8 bases fit TRBD2. Germline lookup yields CDR1 MNHNS and CDR2 SASEGT. This CDR3 has 15 amino acids. V lost 0 bases, J lost 3 bases, and 4 bases stayed unmatched. For the CDR3, the DNA is TGTGCCAGCAGTGAAGCTTCGGGGGGGCTCTACGAGCAGTACTTC. It specifies CASSEASGGLYEQYF.

The V and J genes are TRBV7-9 and TRBJ1-1; the D gene is possibly TRBD1 (5 bases). The germline V gene has CDR1 SEHNR and CDR2 FQNEAQ (reference sequence). The CDR3 runs to 14 residues. The V end was cut by 5 bases, the J end by 1 base, with 11 bases between. In nucleotides, the CDR3 is TGTGCCAGCAGCCCACGGGGGGGGAACACTGAAGCTTTCTTT. This encodes CASSPRGGNTEAFF.

This clone was found many times. The J gene is TRBJ2-3, the V gene TRBV7-9, with D possibly matching TRBD2 (5 bases). Trimming cost V 4 bases and J 5 bases, with 13 bases left between them. This CDR3 has 14 residues. The V gene's germline CDR1 is SEHNR and CDR2 FQNEAQ (reference sequence). The CDR3 spells CASSSMDWQDTQYF. The CDR3 region has the DNA TGTGCCAGCAGCTCAATGGACTGGCAAGATACGCAGTATTTT.

The chain couples TRBV7-8 to TRBJ2-3; D gene unclear. Trimming shortened V by 5 bases and J by 3 bases, and 12 bases separated the two germline ends. The CDR3 sequence is 14 residues long. Germline CDR1 is SGHVS and CDR2 is FQNEAQ. The CDR3 DNA follows: TGTGCCAGCAGCCAAGCGAGAGTTACAGATACGCAGTATTTT. Translation gives CASSQARVTDTQYF.

V and J are TRBV5-1 and TRBJ1-5; 10 bases agree with TRBD1. There are 17 residues in the CDR3. Losses at the gene ends were 4 bases for V and 3 bases for J; bases not matched to a gene: 10. Looked up from germline, CDR1 is SGHRS and CDR2 is YFSETQ. The CDR3 loop is CASSAGVTGGFNQPQHF. DNA of the CDR3: TGCGCCAGCAGCGCGGGAGTGACAGGGGGCTTCAATCAGCCCCAGCATTTT.